The source of this T cell receptor beta chain is a study of control samples from healthy donors and cancer patients. Some clones are missing from TCRdb's copy, which holds only in-frame ones; the method was immunoSEQ multiplex PCR. In the table there are roughly 90,000 clones, almost 85% of which are singletons. CDR3 length: 12 residues. The germline V and J ends were trimmed by 1 base and 11 bases, with 9 bases remaining between them. Germline CDR1 reads SGHTA; CDR2 reads FQGNSA. This chain uses TRBV7-2 with TRBJ1-5; no definite D call. The sample was blood. The receptor was isolated from a woman aged 60-70 years in good health. The CDR3 DNA reads TGTGCCAGCAGCTTAGAGCTGGGGACCCAGCATTTT. It translates to CASSLELGTQHF.